Listed here are 32 T cell receptor beta chains from one sample, sequenced in a study of blood T cell repertoires in COVID-19. Sequenced by immunoSEQ multiplex PCR; TCRdb stores in-frame clones only, minus some. The sample carries a few hundred thousand clones, roughly 86% recorded once. Input material: peripheral blood. The receptors were sampled from a man between 40 and 49 years old who had recovered from COVID-19.

The chain has TRBV27 and TRBJ2-3; 7 positions match TRBD2. The ends lost 7 bases at V and 0 bases at J; junction bases unmatched: 7. CDR1 and CDR2 from the germline V gene are MNHEY and SMNVEV (reference sequence). The CDR3 has 15 amino acids. The CDR3 sequence: CASTLGGGSTDTQYF. CDR3 bases: TGTGCCAGCACCCTGGGCGGGGGTAGCACAGATACGCAGTATTTT.

The CDR3 protein is CASSFGTGTGSSEQYF. The CDR3 region has the DNA TGTGCCAGCAGCTTCGGGACCGGGACAGGGTCTAGCGAGCAGTACTTC. The chain uses TRBV11-2 and TRBJ2-7; TRBD1 matches 9 bases. The J segment lost 6 bases and the V segment lost 3 bases, leaving 12 bases of the junction unmatched. Looked up from germline, CDR1 is SGHAT and CDR2 is FQNNGV. The length of the CDR3 is 16 residues. The full variable domain, rest sourced from reference TRBV11-2 and TRBJ2-7, is EAGVAQSPRYKIIEKRQSVAFWCNPISGHATLYWYQQILGQGPKLLIQFQNNGVVDDSQLPKDRFSAERLKGVDSTLKIQPAKLEDSAVYLCASSFGTGTGSSEQYFGPGTRLTVT.

The rearrangement joins TRBV7-8 to TRBJ1-1, with 7 bases identical to TRBD1. Germline CDR1 reads SGHVS; CDR2 reads FQNEAQ. The CDR3 is 15 residues long. V lost 5 bases and J lost 7; bases outside the gene matches: 13. The CDR3 sequence is CASSHPRQGINEAFF. The CDR3, as DNA: TGTGCCAGCAGCCACCCGAGACAGGGTATCAATGAAGCTTTCTTT.

V usage is TRBV12-5 and J usage is TRBJ2-1; D possibly corresponds to TRBD1 (5 bases). CDR3 length: 15 residues. Germline V lookup: CDR1 LGHNT, CDR2 FRNRAP. V gave up 2 bases and J gave up 5 bases, with 13 bases separating them. This CDR3 reads CASGLPTAGNNEQFF. The CDR3 region has the DNA TGTGCTAGTGGTTTGCCCACGGCAGGGAACAATGAGCAGTTCTTC.

This clone was seen only once. The chain couples TRBV9 to TRBJ2-1; D is unclear. The CDR3 consists of 15 residues. V was pared by 0 bases and J by 9 bases, with 16 bases between. The germline V gene encodes CDR1 SGDLS and CDR2 YYNGEE. In DNA, the CDR3 is TGTGCCAGCAGCGTAGATCGTAGTAGTTATATTGAGCAGTTCTTC. Protein product: CASSVDRSSYIEQFF. The variable domain in full, with the rest retrieved from reference TRBV9 and TRBJ2-1, is DSGVTQTPKHLITATGQRVTLRCSPRSGDLSVYWYQQSLDQGLQFLIQYYNGEERAKGNILERFSAQQFPDLHSELNLSSLELGDSALYFCASSVDRSSYIEQFFGPGTRLTVL.

This clone was picked up a small number of times. This chain connects TRBV10-2 to TRBJ2-1, with TRBD2 matching over 7 bases. V lost 5 bases, J lost 2 bases, and 3 bases stayed unmatched. Germline V gene sequence: CDR1 WSHSY, CDR2 SAAADI. The CDR3 extends over 14 amino acids. The CDR3 is CASSIGLAYNEQFF. The CDR3 DNA sequence: TGCGCCAGCAGTATAGGACTAGCCTACAATGAGCAGTTCTTC.

The chain has TRBV5-1 and TRBJ1-2; D perhaps matches TRBD1 (5 bases). CDR1 and CDR2 (germline): SGHRS, YFSETQ. V shed 7 bases and J shed 5 bases, with 21 bases lying between them. The CDR3 spans 15 residues. This CDR3 reads CASGSGGRSGYGYTF. CDR3 sequence (DNA): TGCGCCAGCGGCTCCGGGGGACGTAGCGGTTATGGCTACACCTTC.

J is TRBJ1-5 and V is TRBV7-5. TRBV7-5 is a pseudogene locus. The CDR3 covers 9 residues. This chain's CDR3 is CARSLVGHF. CDR3 sequence (DNA): TGTGCCAGAAGCTTAGTCGGGCATTTT.

This rearrangement joins TRBV13 to TRBJ2-7; TRBD1 is a possible D gene (5 bases). Trimming pared 0 bases from V and 3 bases from J, leaving 15 bases between. CDR3 length equals 16 residues. Germline values: CDR1 PRHDT, CDR2 FYEKMQ (reference sequence). The CDR3 bases are TGTGCCAGCAGCTTAGGTACCAGGGTCCACCTCTACGAGCAGTACTTC. The encoded protein is CASSLGTRVHLYEQYF. Full variable domain (outside the CDR3, taken from reference TRBV13 and TRBJ2-7): AAGVIQSPRHLIKEKRETATLKCYPIPRHDTVYWYQQGPGQDPQFLISFYEKMQSDKGSIPDRFSAQQFSDYHSELNMSSLELGDSALYFCASSLGTRVHLYEQYFGPGTRLTVT.

V usage is TRBV4-2 and J usage is TRBJ1-2, with a weak D call TRBD1 (6 bases). The CDR3 runs 11 residues. The germline CDR1 and CDR2 sequences are LGHNA and YNFKEQ. V lost 5 bases and J 8 bases, leaving 9 bases between the germline ends. For the CDR3, the DNA is TGTGCCAGCAGCACAGGGAACGGCTACACCTTC. It is translated as CASSTGNGYTF.

The rearrangement links TRBV29-1 to TRBJ1-2; 7 bases fit TRBD1. The J segment lost 6 bases and the V segment lost 3 bases, leaving 7 bases of the junction unmatched. The germline gives CDR1 SQVTM, CDR2 ANQGSEA. This CDR3 is 13 amino acids long. DNA for the CDR3: TGCAGCGTTGATAGGAGGGGGCCCGATGGCTACACCTTC. Residues: CSVDRRGPDGYTF.

This chain uses TRBV19 with TRBJ2-2; 8 bases line up with TRBD2. CDR1 LNHDA and CDR2 SQIVND come from the germline V gene (reference sequence). The CDR3 contains 17 residues. The V and J ends lost 5 bases and 4 bases, in that order; junction bases with no gene match: 12. CDR3 sequence reads: CASSFPREGWFTGELFF. As DNA, the CDR3 is TGTGCCAGTAGTTTCCCCCGGGAGGGGTGGTTCACCGGGGAGCTGTTTTTT.

The chain couples TRBV10-3 to TRBJ1-1; D is uncertain. Trimming shortened V by 2 bases and J by 1 base, and 8 bases separated the two germline ends. In germline, CDR1 is ENHRY, CDR2 SYGVKD. The CDR3 loop spans 14 amino acids. The CDR3 region has the DNA TGTGCCATCAGTGAGAACAGCCCGAACACTGAAGCTTTCTTT. Protein product: CAISENSPNTEAFF.

This clone was picked up one time. The chain recombines TRBV11-2 with TRBJ1-1; 11 positions agree with TRBD1. This CDR3 region has 15 residues. Germline CDR1 SGHAT, CDR2 FQNNGV. Trimming took 5 bases from V and 1 from J; bases not matched to a gene: 3. The CDR3 DNA reads as TGTGCCAGCAGCAAAGGGACAGGGGGGAACACTGAAGCTTTCTTT. Protein: CASSKGTGGNTEAFF.

This chain connects TRBV10-2 to TRBJ1-2; D is ambiguous. CDR3 size: 16 residues. In germline, CDR1 is WSHSY, CDR2 SAAADI. Trimming cost V 0 bases and J 1 base, with 12 bases left between them. The CDR3 reads CASSESRQNNNYGYTF. CDR3 in DNA: TGCGCCAGCAGTGAGTCCCGACAAAATAATAACTATGGCTACACCTTC.

This clone was seen once. The CDR3 reads CASSPNDRAVSGELFF. The CDR3 DNA is TGCGCCAGCAGCCCGAACGACAGGGCGGTTAGCGGGGAGCTGTTTTTT. The rearrangement joins TRBV5-1 to TRBJ2-2; 7 bases align to TRBD1. J was trimmed by 7 bases and V by 4 bases; bases with no gene match: 13. There are 16 residues in the CDR3. The V gene's germline CDR1 is SGHRS and CDR2 YFSETQ.

This clone has only a few counts. The CDR3 sequence: CASSQVTAPQPQHF. Here the CDR3 DNA reads TGCGCCAGCAGCCAAGTTACAGCCCCTCAGCCCCAGCATTTT. This chain joins TRBV4-1 and TRBJ1-5, with D unresolved. Germline CDR1 reads MGHRA; CDR2 reads YSYEKL. Trimming left V 1 base short and J 6 bases short, with 10 bases between. The CDR3 is 14 residues long.

The chain recombines TRBV5-4 with TRBJ2-5, with TRBD1 matching 8 bases. Germline V CDR1 and CDR2: SGHNT, YYREEE (reference sequence). The CDR3 covers 14 residues. V was pared by 5 bases and J by 3 bases, with 6 bases of the junction left unmatched. The CDR3 loop reads CASRRQGLEETQYF. The CDR3 bases are TGTGCCAGCAGGCGACAGGGGCTAGAAGAGACCCAGTACTTC.

The rearrangement joins TRBV7-9 to TRBJ1-1, with TRBD1 identical over 8 bases. Germline CDR1 SEHNR, CDR2 FQNEAQ (reference sequence). The CDR3 loop spans 14 amino acids. The V gene end was trimmed by 1 base and the J gene end by 5 bases; junction bases not matched to a gene: 3. The CDR3 region has the DNA TGTGCCAGCAGCTTAGACAGGGGGAGTACTGAAGCTTTCTTT. Amino acids: CASSLDRGSTEAFF.

This chain links TRBV2 with TRBJ1-4; perhaps TRBD1 as D (5 bases). The CDR3 has 18 amino acids. Germline V gene data show CDR1 as SNHLY and CDR2 as FYNNEI. V was cut by 7 bases and J by 0 bases, with 21 bases left in between. The CDR3 nucleotides are TGTGCCAGCATCGTAGTCTCGGGGGGGATAGCAACTAATGAAAAACTGTTTTTT. Translated, it gives CASIVVSGGIATNEKLFF.

V gene TRBV7-2 combines with J gene TRBJ2-7, with TRBD1 identical over 7 bases. The V segment lost 5 bases and the J segment 3 bases; nucleotides outside the gene matches: 4. Germline-derived CDR1 and CDR2 are SGHTA and FQGNSA. This CDR3 has 13 amino acids. The DNA of the CDR3 is TGTGCCAGCAGCCTCGACAGGGTCTACGAGCAGTACTTC. Amino acids: CASSLDRVYEQYF.

The gene calls are TRBV7-9 and TRBJ2-7; D uncertain. V lost 5 bases to trimming and J lost 3 bases, with 8 bases between them. Per germline, CDR1 SEHNR and CDR2 FQNEAQ (reference sequence). The length of the CDR3 is 12 residues. The CDR3 DNA reads as TGTGCCAGCAGCCTCCAGCGCTACGAGCAGTACTTC. This sequence encodes CASSLQRYEQYF.

The chain joins TRBV7-2 to TRBJ2-7; 7 bases align to TRBD2. Per germline, CDR1 SGHTA and CDR2 FQGNSA. V lost 5 bases and J lost 9; bases outside the gene matches: 13. The CDR3 totals 14 residues. CDR3 DNA sequence: TGTGCCAGCAGCCCGCAACACCGGGAGGTGGTGCAGTACTTC. It specifies CASSPQHREVVQYF.

The chain recombines TRBV5-6 with TRBJ2-4; tentative D call: TRBD2 (6 bases). Trimming removed 4 bases from V and 8 bases from J, with 13 bases in between. Per germline, CDR1 SGHDT and CDR2 YYEEEE. The CDR3 consists of 13 residues. This CDR3 reads CASSRWGDYIQYF. For the CDR3, the DNA is TGTGCCAGCAGCCGGTGGGGGGATTACATTCAGTACTTC. The full variable domain, in which reference TRBV5-6 and TRBJ2-4 provide the parts outside the CDR3, is DAGVTQSPTHLIKTRGQQVTLRCSPKSGHDTVSWYQQALGQGPQFIFQYYEEEERQRGNFPDRFSGHQFPNYSSELNVNALLLGDSALYLCASSRWGDYIQYFGAGTRLSVL.

This clone appeared a single time. The chain couples TRBV9 to TRBJ1-4; D ambiguous. The CDR3 contains 14 residues. Looked up from germline, CDR1 is SGDLS and CDR2 is YYNGEE. Trimming left V 3 bases short and J 7 bases short, with 13 bases between. In nucleotides, the CDR3 is TGTGCCAGCAGCGCGAACCCGGGAGGTGAAAAACTGTTTTTT. Its protein is CASSANPGGEKLFF.

This rearrangement joins TRBV24-1 to TRBJ2-2; possible D gene TRBD2, 6 bases. V was shortened by 3 bases and J by 4 bases, with 11 bases between the two germline ends. The CDR3 covers 15 residues. Germline CDR1 and CDR2: KGHDR and SFDVKD. For the CDR3, the DNA is TGTGCCACCAGTGATCCGACTAGTCCCACCGGGGAGCTGTTTTTT. It is translated as CATSDPTSPTGELFF.

CDR3 region: CASSLSGGYTF. The DNA of the CDR3 is TGTGCCAGCAGCTTATCCGGGGGCTACACCTTC. V is TRBV7-9 and J is TRBJ1-2; unclear D gene. Trimming left V 2 bases short and J 8 bases short, with 6 bases between. The germline gives CDR1 SEHNR, CDR2 FQNEAQ (reference sequence). This CDR3 is built from 11 residues. Full variable domain (outside the CDR3, taken from reference TRBV7-9 and TRBJ1-2): DTGVSQNPRHKITKRGQNVTFRCDPISEHNRLYWYRQTLGQGPEFLTYFQNEAQLEKSRLLSDRFSAERPKGSFSTLEIQRTEQGDSAMYLCASSLSGGYTFGSGTRLTVV.

The chain has TRBV6-5 and TRBJ1-1; 7 bases fit TRBD1. The J segment lost 2 bases and the V segment lost 2 bases, leaving 2 bases of the junction unmatched. Germline assignment: CDR1 MNHEY and CDR2 SVGAGI. The CDR3 is made up of 14 amino acids. Here the CDR3 DNA reads TGTGCCAGCAGTTACGGGACAGCTAACACTGAAGCTTTCTTT. It yields the protein CASSYGTANTEAFF.

This clone has a single count. CDR3 amino acids: CASSLEQAPRYEQYF. The CDR3, as DNA: TGTGCCAGCAGCTTAGAACAGGCCCCCCGGTACGAGCAGTACTTC. This rearrangement joins TRBV7-9 to TRBJ2-7; maybe TRBD1 (5 bases). CDR3 length: 15 amino acids. The V and J ends lost 1 base and 4 bases respectively, with 14 bases between them. Germline V gene sequence: CDR1 SEHNR, CDR2 FQNEAQ (reference sequence).

The chain combines TRBV11-1 with TRBJ2-1, with 13 nucleotides matching TRBD2. Trimming took 8 bases from V and 2 from J; bases not matched to a gene: 6. Germline CDR1 and CDR2: SGHAT and FQDESV (reference sequence). This CDR3 has 16 amino acids. The CDR3 region is CASRGGLAGPYNEQFF. In nucleotides, the CDR3 is TGTGCCAGCCGGGGGGGACTAGCGGGACCCTACAATGAGCAGTTCTTC. Full variable domain (rest looked up from reference TRBV11-1 and TRBJ2-1): EAEVAQSPRYKITEKSQAVAFWCDPISGHATLYWYRQILGQGPELLVQFQDESVVDDSQLPKDRFSAERLKGVDSTLKIQPAELGDSAMYLCASRGGLAGPYNEQFFGPGTRLTVL.

V gene TRBV29-1 combines with J gene TRBJ1-2, with 9 bases identical to TRBD1. This CDR3 is built from 14 residues. CDR1 and CDR2 from the germline V gene are SQVTM and ANQGSEA. Losses at the gene ends were 6 bases for V and 5 bases for J; bases not matched to a gene: 10. The DNA for the CDR3 is TGCAGCGTGGATTCCGGGACAGGGCTATATGGCTACACCTTC. This gives the protein CSVDSGTGLYGYTF. The entire variable domain, with the rest obtained from reference TRBV29-1 and TRBJ1-2, is as follows: SAVISQKPSRDICQRGTSLTIQCQVDSQVTMMFWYRQQPGQSLTLIATANQGSEATYESGFVIDKFPISRPNLTFSTLTVSNMSPEDSSIYLCSVDSGTGLYGYTFGSGTRLTVV.

V is TRBV19 and J is TRBJ1-5; D uncertain. V was trimmed by 7 bases and J by 2 bases, leaving 9 bases between them. The CDR3 runs to 13 residues. Germline lookup yields CDR1 LNHDA and CDR2 SQIVND (reference sequence). Here the CDR3 DNA reads TGTGCCAGTACCGTCCTCGGCAATCAGCCCCAGCATTTT. Encoded protein: CASTVLGNQPQHF.